This T cell receptor (beta chain) was identified during a study of radiotherapy plus CTLA-4 blockade in lung cancer (dated by TCRdb to 2016 to 2019). Background on the whole study: Objective responses occurred in 18% of enrolled patients, and 30% to 35% achieved disease control.

Libraries were prepared through the immunoSEQ multiplex PCR assay. TCRdb provides this immuneACCESS table in a form limited to in-frame rearrangements. Some clones are lacking; in checked studies, under half of them reflect an unresolved V gene, and why the rest are absent is not known. The sample profile shows 40,000 to 60,000 clones; approximately 78% of them were found once. 3% to 4% of the sample is taken by the ten largest. Comments on this clone: Its antigen specificity is not known. No per-base quality is available; no much larger clone lies one base away.

Points the paper makes about the study in general: After treatment with radiotherapy and ipilimumab, TCR clones that originated in tumors expanded in peripheral blood. Increased serum interferon-beta after radiation, together with early dynamic changes in blood T cell clones, were reported to be the strongest predictors of response.

The study tested focal radiation therapy combined with CTLA-4 blockade (ipilimumab) in patients with chemo-refractory metastatic non-small-cell lung cancer. Based on the germline V gene, the CDR1 and CDR2 sequences are MNHEY and SVGAGI. At the junction V is shortened by 8 bases and J by 5 bases; bases outside the gene matches: 12. Measured from the cysteine to the phenylalanine, the CDR3 is 15 residues long. Just CDR3 DNA is preserved here, 45 bases in frame from base 1. The TCR was taken from a human donor with non-small cell lung cancer who had stable disease on radiotherapy plus ipilimumab. The sequence joins TRBV6-5 to TRBJ2-5, with 9 bases matching TRBD1. The sample was peripheral blood, taken from a patient treated with radiotherapy plus ipilimumab. The CDR3 sequence is CASDPTGTGMETQYF. At the DNA level, the sequence is TGTGCCAGCGACCCCACCGGGACAGGGATGGAGACCCAGTACTTC.